This is a list of T cell receptor beta chains from one sample in a study of OX40 agonist ivuxolimab in advanced cancers. Clones were sequenced by immunoSEQ multiplex PCR, and TCRdb holds only the in-frame ones, with some missing. This table has approximately 82,000 clones, about 86% appearing once. The sample in question was CD4+ or CD8+ T cells sorted from blood, obtained in a trial of the OX40 agonist ivuxolimab. The receptors here all came from an adult with an advanced solid tumor such as melanoma, head and neck, liver or kidney cancer. The conserved cysteine and the conserved F or W are not part of the CDR3 here.

len	j_gene	v_gene	CDR3aa
11	TRBJ2-5	TRBV5-6	ASSADSVETQY
12	TRBJ2-2	TRBV5-1	ASSLRGIIGELF
12	TRBJ2-6	TRBV5-6	ASSLTLEANVLT
12	TRBJ1-4	TRBV18	ASSVSGQNEKLF
12	TRBJ2-1	TRBV28	AILSPGPYNEQF
13	TRBJ2-7	TRBV9	ASSVAAGGVYEQY
13	TRBJ2-3	TRBV11-3	ASSLRSGSTDTQY
11	TRBJ2-7	TRBV30	AWSADQTYEQY
11	TRBJ2-1	TRBV11-1	ASSPGTTNEQF
12	TRBJ1-3	TRBV27	ASRQTGVGNTIY
13	TRBJ2-5	TRBV19	ASSIGRSPGETQY
14	TRBJ2-6	TRBV30	AWSGGHGAGANVLT
12	TRBJ2-7	TRBV5-6	ASSRRDRAYEQY
12	TRBJ1-4	TRBV7-2	ASSLAGYNEKLF